This T cell receptor beta chain was retrieved from a study of cytomegalovirus exposure and HLA in healthy donors. Study-wide results and caveats: Cytomegalovirus-associated TCR beta chains were listed, numbering 150 to 200. In a later analysis, TCR beta V- and J-gene trimming showed a link to a missense DCLRE1C variant.

The V gene end was trimmed by 0 bases and the J gene end by 9 bases; junction bases not matched to a gene: 8. The length of the CDR3 is 15 residues. CDR1 is SGHRS, CDR2 YFSETQ, per germline. With regard to this clone: Its antigen is still unknown.

Primers: 60 Vbeta forward and 13 Jbeta reverse. Assay: immunoSEQ multiplex PCR; the TCRdb copy retains only in-frame clones and omits some. The data hold about 250,000 clones, with about 88% observed a single time. The sequencing input was PBMCs. The receptor was isolated from a girl aged 2 to 10 in good health and CMV-seronegative. This chain uses TRBV5-1 with TRBJ2-1; TRBD2 matches 8 bases. The CDR3 sequence is CASSLDVGGAVEQFF. The CDR3 region has the DNA TGCGCCAGCAGCTTGGATGTCGGGGGGGCCGTTGAGCAGTTCTTC.